This T cell receptor beta chain was sequenced for a study of Ad26.COV2.S vaccination and SARS-CoV-2 variants. Treatment indicated: roughly 19 received Ad26.COV2.S at low or high dose, single or two shots; five or six received placebo; per-sample allocation not given. The samples were gathered on day 63 after the first injection of vaccine or placebo. The CDR3 has 15 residues. V was pared by 5 bases and J by 2 bases, with 15 bases between. In germline, CDR1 is SGHNT, CDR2 YYREEE (reference sequence). Sequenced by immunoSEQ multiplex PCR; TCRdb stores in-frame clones only, minus some. Seen here are more than 400,000 clones, about nine tenths observed once, and the top ten hold roughly 3.9%.

The TCR sequence derives from a person between 18 and 65 years old who received the Ad26.COV2.S COVID-19 vaccine or a placebo. The chain combines TRBV5-4 with TRBJ2-3; D possibly uses TRBD1 or TRBD2 (5 bases each). The sample was peripheral blood, taken in a trial of Ad26.COV2.S vaccine versus placebo. CDR3 in amino acids: CASREPGPITDTQYF. The CDR3 nucleotides read TGTGCCAGCAGGGAGCCGGGACCCATCACAGATACGCAGTATTTT.